These T cell receptor beta chains were read from a single sample in a study of cytotoxic CD8 clonotypes in ibrutinib-treated CLL. Libraries were prepared by immunoSEQ multiplex PCR; TCRdb keeps only in-frame clonotypes and omits some of them. The sample contains approximately 33,000 clones, approximately 69% of which appear only once. The specimen was PBMCs, collected before ibrutinib treatment. These receptors came from a human donor with chronic lymphocytic leukemia. CDR3s include the opening cysteine and the closing phenylalanine or tryptophan. D genes are given only for firm matches. Size values are once, few and many counts, or a class for expanded clones, and some rows have none.

J gene | D gene | V gene | clone size | CDR3 DNA | CDR3 protein
TRBJ1-6 | TRBD1 | TRBV5-1 | . | TGCGCCAGCAGCTTGGGACCCGGGACAGGGGGTTCACCCCTCCACTTT | CASSLGPGTGGSPLHF
TRBJ2-7 | . | TRBV27 | . | TGTGCCAGCAGTCCCCTCGGCGGGGCTACCTACGAGCAGTACTTC | CASSPLGGATYEQYF
TRBJ2-2 | TRBD1 | TRBV10-3 | . | TGTGCCATCAGAAAGACAGGGGTGGACGGGGAGCTGTTTTTT | CAIRKTGVDGELFF
TRBJ1-5 | . | TRBV4-2 | few | TGTGCCAGCAGCCAAGAGGCGACGGACCTTTATAGCAATCAGCCCCAGCATTTT | CASSQEATDLYSNQPQHF
TRBJ2-3 | TRBD1 | TRBV2 | . | TGTGCCAGCAAACCACAGGGGACCCCTAGCACAGATACGCAGTATTTT | CASKPQGTPSTDTQYF
TRBJ2-7 | TRBD2 | TRBV27 | few | TGTGCCAGCAGCCGGATATCTAGCGGGTTCGTCTCCTACGAGCAGTACTTC | CASSRISSGFVSYEQYF
TRBJ2-7 | . | TRBV11-2 | . | TGTGCCAGCAGCTTAGGGGACACCTTAGGCGAGCAGTACTTC | CASSLGDTLGEQYF
TRBJ2-3 | . | TRBV9 | . | TGTGCCAGCACCAGGACGGGGGATACGCAGTATTTT | CASTRTGDTQYF
TRBJ2-1 | . | TRBV11-2 | . | TGTGCCAGCAGAGGATTGCGGGATGGGGCATACAATGAGCAGTTCTTC | CASRGLRDGAYNEQFF
TRBJ1-6 | TRBD1 | TRBV18 | . | TGTGCCAGCTCATTTACGGACAGGGGTGATTCACCCCTCCACTTT | CASSFTDRGDSPLHF
TRBJ2-1 | . | TRBV9 | . | TGTGCCAGCAGCGTAGGAACCGGGACTCTCTCCTACAATGAGCAGTTCTTC | CASSVGTGTLSYNEQFF
TRBJ1-3 | . | TRBV7-2 | once | TGTGCCAGCAGCTTAGAGGGGGGCTCCATATATTTT | CASSLEGGSIYF
TRBJ2-1 | TRBD1 | TRBV4-1 | medium-sized | TGCGCCAGCAGCCAATTACAGGGGGCCGTTCTCTCCTACAATGAGCAGTTCTTC | CASSQLQGAVLSYNEQFF
TRBJ2-2 | . | TRBV28 | few | TGTGCCAGCGGATGGGACACCGGGGAGCTGTTTTTT | CASGWDTGELFF
TRBJ1-1 | . | TRBV4-3 | . | TGCGCCAGCAGCCAAGTGGGGCAGGACACTGAAGCTTTCTTT | CASSQVGQDTEAFF
TRBJ2-1 | . | TRBV5-4 | . | TGTGCCAGCAGCCGAGGGATAGGTGAGCAGTTCTTC | CASSRGIGEQFF
TRBJ2-1 | TRBD2 | TRBV4-1 | once | TGCGCCAGCAGCCCCGGGACTAGCGAGTACAATGAGCAGTTCTTC | CASSPGTSEYNEQFF
TRBJ2-7 | . | TRBV7-9 | . | TGTGCCAGCAGCCCCCCAATACCCTTCAGGGGTGGGGACTACGAGCAGTACTTC | CASSPPIPFRGGDYEQYF
TRBJ1-4 | . | TRBV5-6 | few | TGTGCCAGCAGCTTGTGGGGGACTAATGAAAAACTGTTTTTT | CASSLWGTNEKLFF
TRBJ2-7 | . | TRBV7-6 | . | TGTGCCAGCAGCTTAGTAGGGTACGAGCAGTACTTC | CASSLVGYEQYF
TRBJ2-7 | . | TRBV6-1 | few | TGTGCCAGCAGTCAGACAGGACCCTACGAGCAGTACTTC | CASSQTGPYEQYF
TRBJ1-1 | . | TRBV11-2 | few | TGTGCCAGCAGCTTAGTCTTGGAAGCTTTCTTT | CASSLVLEAFF
TRBJ1-1 | . | TRBV28 | many | TGTGCCAGCGACCAAAGTAACACTGAAGCTTTCTTT | CASDQSNTEAFF
TRBJ1-5 | . | TRBV15 | once | TGTGCCACCAGCAGATCGCGGCCGGATCAGCCCCAGCATTTT | CATSRSRPDQPQHF
TRBJ2-2 | . | TRBV4-2 | . | TGTGCCAGCAGCCAAGATTCGGGGTCCGCGAACACCGGGGAGCTGTTTTTT | CASSQDSGSANTGELFF
TRBJ2-3 | . | TRBV7-9 | . | TGTGCCAGCAGTCGTGAAAGCACAGATACGCAGTATTTT | CASSRESTDTQYF
TRBJ2-1 | TRBD2 | TRBV20-1 | . | TGCAGTGCTAGAGCCTGGCTAGCGGAGTTCTTC | CSARAWLAEFF
TRBJ1-4 | . | TRBV6-1 | once | TGTGCCAGCACCGTCGGGGGGGCGGCTAATGAAAAACTGTTTTTT | CASTVGGAANEKLFF
TRBJ2-5 | TRBD2 | TRBV27 | . | TGTGCCAGCTGCCGACTAGCGGAAGGGGAGACCCAGTACTTC | CASCRLAEGETQYF
TRBJ2-6 | . | TRBV6-4 | once | TGTGCCAGCAAGGTAGAGGCTGGGGCCAACGTCCTGACTTTC | CASKVEAGANVLTF
TRBJ1-1 | TRBD1 | TRBV27 | . | TGTGCCAGCAGTTTTTCAGGGGGGAAGAACACTGAAGCTTTCTTT | CASSFSGGKNTEAFF
TRBJ2-6 | . | TRBV19 | few | TGTGCCAGTACCTTGGGGGTCCCTGGGGCCAACGTCCTGACTTTC | CASTLGVPGANVLTF
TRBJ1-4 | . | TRBV19 | . | TGTGCCAGTAGGGCGAATGAAAAACTGTTTTTT | CASRANEKLFF
TRBJ1-1 | . | TRBV6-5 | . | TGTGCCAGCACCAACGGGGGGGGTGTGATCACTGAAGCTTTCTTT | CASTNGGGVITEAFF
TRBJ1-1 | . | TRBV4-2 | . | TGTGCCAGCAGCCAAGTTTGGGGTTCAGGCACTGAAGCTTTCTTT | CASSQVWGSGTEAFF
TRBJ2-7 | . | TRBV28 | . | TGTGTTACGAAGGGTCGTGGAAACTACGAGCAGTACTTC | CVTKGRGNYEQYF
TRBJ1-1 | TRBD1 | TRBV6-5 | . | TGTGCCAGCAGTTCAGTCGAAGGACAGGGGGCTGAAGCTTTCTTT | CASSSVEGQGAEAFF
TRBJ2-6 | . | TRBV9 | . | TGTGCCAGCAAGAAAAGCTCTGGGGCCAACGTCCTGACTTTC | CASKKSSGANVLTF
TRBJ2-7 | TRBD1 | TRBV10-3 | many | TGTGCCAGCAGCTGGGACAGGACCAACGAGCAGTACTTC | CASSWDRTNEQYF
TRBJ2-1 | . | TRBV11-1 | . | TGTGCCAGCAGCTTAACGGCAGGGAGAGACAATGAGCAGTTCTTC | CASSLTAGRDNEQFF
TRBJ2-1 | TRBD1 | TRBV5-1 | once | TGCGCCAGCAGCGTGGGACAGAACAATGAGCAGTTCTTC | CASSVGQNNEQFF
TRBJ1-2 | . | TRBV4-1 | . | TGCGCCAGCAGCCATCCCAGAGAGGGGGGCTACACCTTC | CASSHPREGGYTF
TRBJ1-1 | . | TRBV28 | once | TGTGCCAGCAGTTTAGGGAGGGGAGGGACTGAAGCTTTCTTT | CASSLGRGGTEAFF
TRBJ2-1 | TRBD2 | TRBV7-3 | . | TGTGCCAGCAGCTTACTCCCGGGACTAGCGGGAGATGTCTCCTACAATGAGCAGTTCTTC | CASSLLPGLAGDVSYNEQFF
TRBJ2-1 | . | TRBV25-1 | . | TGTGCCAGCAGTGAGACCGTGCTAGCAGAGCAGTTCTTC | CASSETVLAEQFF
TRBJ1-5 | . | TRBV5-6 | . | TGTGCCAGCAGCTGGGGTATAATGGACAATCAGCCCCAGCATTTT | CASSWGIMDNQPQHF
TRBJ1-3 | . | TRBV7-6 | . | TGTGCCAGCAGCCAAGAGGTCGGGGCTCACTCTGGAAACACCATATATTTT | CASSQEVGAHSGNTIYF
TRBJ2-7 | TRBD2 | TRBV9 | . | TGTGCCAGCAGCGTATTCGGGGGGAGCTCCTACGAGCAGTACTTC | CASSVFGGSSYEQYF
TRBJ2-1 | TRBD2 | TRBV4-2 | . | TGTGCCAGCAGTTGGGGGACTAGCGGGAGCGATACCTACAATGAGCAGTTCTTC | CASSWGTSGSDTYNEQFF
TRBJ1-2 | . | TRBV27 | . | TGTGCCAGCATCCCGGGCGGGGGACGGGGTGGCTACACCTTC | CASIPGGGRGGYTF
TRBJ2-3 | . | TRBV9 | . | TGTGCCAGCAGCGTAGTCGTCTCAGATACGCAGTATTTT | CASSVVVSDTQYF
TRBJ2-7 | TRBD2 | TRBV2 | few | TGTGCCAGCAGTGAAATAGTAAGCGGGGGGGCCGAGCAGTACTTC | CASSEIVSGGAEQYF
TRBJ2-7 | . | TRBV18 | . | TGTGCCAGCTCACCGACGACAGAGACCTACGAGCAGTACTTC | CASSPTTETYEQYF